This TCR beta chain was documented in a study of T cell repertoires and Cas9 in healthy adults. At the level of the study: Characterization of SpCas9-reactive CD4 and CD8 T cells covered multi-effector potency, cytotoxicity and lineage. General observations from the study: In vitro, SpCas9-reactive Tregs were reported to curb effector T cell proliferation and function.

In the case of this clone: The antigen is unknown.

This table comes from immunoSEQ multiplex PCR, and its TCRdb copy is limited to in-frame clones, with some not included. The data show about 22,000 clones, roughly nine tenths seen once. V lost 5 bases and J lost 3; bases outside the gene matches: 14. The CDR3 contains 18 residues. CDR1 MDHEN and CDR2 SYDVKM come from the germline V gene. This TCR was recovered from a human donor in good health. The rearrangement joins TRBV28 to TRBJ2-3; 10 bases are a match to TRBD1. The sample was CD4+ effector T cells (CD127+, CD25-, CD137-, CD154-) from PBMCs; culture status not recorded. CDR3 in amino acids: CASSGDRGRMGWTDTQYF. The CDR3 DNA sequence: TGTGCCAGCAGTGGGGACAGGGGAAGGATGGGTTGGACAGATACGCAGTATTTT.